Here is one T cell receptor beta chain with its context. The antigen remains unidentified. The data were taken from a study of beta chain features in type 1 diabetes. The study's findings and limits: VDJ junctions from type 1 diabetes patients carried fewer insertions and larger deletions. Shortening that was moderate but significant affected the TCRB CDR3s of Type 1 diabetes patients in all four CD4+ subsets.

The germline V gene encodes CDR1 LNHDA and CDR2 SQIVND (reference sequence). Deletions cut 5 bases from V and 2 bases from J, with 13 bases between. The CDR3 has 15 residues. The authors reverse transcribed all of the isolated RNA, so sequencing captured expressed TCRB transcripts. Profiled with immunoSEQ multiplex PCR; TCRdb holds only in-frame clones, not every one. The sample has about 700,000 clones, 13% seen once. This clonotype originated in a man younger than 35 with type 1 diabetes. The material sequenced was naive CD4+ T cells from blood. The V and J genes are TRBV19 and TRBJ2-1; D is ambiguous. CDR3 loop: CASSLRRDPYNEQFF. The DNA for the CDR3 is TGTGCCAGTAGTCTTCGCAGAGATCCCTACAATGAGCAGTTCTTC. Combining the CDR3 with reference TRBV19 and TRBJ2-1 gives the whole variable domain DGGITQSPKYLFRKEGQNVTLSCEQNLNHDAMYWYRQDPGQGLRLIYYSQIVNDFQKGDIAEGYSVSREKKESFPLTVTSAQKNPTAFYLCASSLRRDPYNEQFFGPGTRLTVL.